The clone carrying this T cell receptor beta chain was detected ten times or more. Trimming shortened V by 2 bases and J by 4 bases, and 8 bases separated the two germline ends. The CDR3 covers 13 residues. Germline CDR1 MNHEY, CDR2 SVGEGT. TCRdb independently ran MiXCR on the reads; one entry per CDR3 protein. The repertoire holds 100,000 to 150,000 distinct CDR3 sequences, with 8.8% as singletons. This entry is derived from a study of T cell repertoires in cytomegalovirus infection. Study context: CMV infection plus the matching HLA type was flagged by public TCR beta signatures.

The gene calls are TRBV6-2 or TRBV6-3 and TRBJ2-5, with D hard to call. Sequencing input: PBMCs. The source is a human donor in good health (CMV status not recorded). Some clones in this sample may be carry-over from other donors' samples. CDR3 sequence: CASSYAHGETQYF. Written as DNA, the CDR3 is TGTGCCAGCAGTTACGCTCATGGAGAGACCCAGTACTTC.